This passage covers 29 T cell receptor beta chains from one sample sequenced in a study of T cell repertoires in cytomegalovirus infection. One entry per CDR3 protein results from TCRdb running MiXCR on the reads. The sample includes 600,000 to 800,000 distinct CDR3 sequences, roughly 26% of them seen just once. The sequenced material came from CD8+ T cells from PBMCs. These receptors were taken from a human donor in good health (CMV status not recorded). Some clones in this sample may be carry-over from other donors' samples.

This clonotype showed up many times. The chain uses TRBV7-6 and TRBJ2-5, with D maybe TRBD1 (6 bases). V was shortened by 4 bases and J by 2 bases, with 17 bases between the two germline ends. Germline-derived CDR1 and CDR2 are SGHVS and FNYEAQ. The CDR3 spans 16 residues. In DNA form, the CDR3 reads TGTGCCAGCAGCTCCCCCTTCCGGGACACACAAGAGACCCAGTACTTC. It codes for CASSSPFRDTQETQYF.

This clonotype appeared many times. The CDR3 DNA sequence: TGTGCCAGCAGCCCCTGGCCTACCCAATCGATGAAGCAGTTCTTC. It codes for CASSPWPTQSMKQFF. The chain combines TRBV7-6 with TRBJ2-1, with unresolved D. Germline CDR1 SGHVS, CDR2 FNYEAQ. The length of the CDR3 is 15 residues. V was clipped by 5 bases and J by 11 bases, with 22 bases between them.

This clonotype was picked up a small number of times. The chain employs TRBV5-6 and TRBJ1-1; D uncertain. V was clipped by 5 bases and J by 3 bases, with 14 bases between them. Germline lookup yields CDR1 SGHDT and CDR2 YYEEEE. The CDR3 spans 14 residues. CDR3 coding DNA: TGTGCCAGCAGGTCCGGACGGGGAGACACTGAAGCTTTCTTT. It codes for CASRSGRGDTEAFF.

This clonotype has ten or more counts. The rearrangement uses TRBV7-2 and TRBJ2-3; TRBD2 aligns across 10 bases. Germline trimming cut 5 bases from V and 6 bases from J; bases unmatched to any gene: 11. There are 16 residues in the CDR3. Germline CDR1 reads SGHTA; CDR2 reads FQGNSA. CDR3 sequence: CASSVDLSGGWDTQYF. CDR3 DNA sequence: TGTGCCAGCAGCGTGGACCTTAGCGGGGGGTGGGATACGCAGTATTTT.

The chain links TRBV20-1 to TRBJ2-1; D unclear. V shed 6 bases and J shed 5 bases, with 8 bases lying between them. Looked up from germline, CDR1 is DFQATT and CDR2 is SNEGSKA (reference sequence). The CDR3 loop spans 11 amino acids. CDR3 bases: TGCAGTGCCCAGACGGACAATGAGCAGTTCTTC. Translating it yields CSAQTDNEQFF.

The chain employs TRBV20-1 and TRBJ2-5, with D unclear. The germline gives CDR1 DFQATT, CDR2 SNEGSKA (reference sequence). The CDR3 has 13 residues. V lost 3 bases to trimming and J lost 4 bases, with 12 bases between them. The CDR3 spells CSASQGLGETQYF. The CDR3 nucleotides are TGCAGTGCTAGTCAAGGGTTAGGAGAGACCCAGTACTTC.

Many counts were recorded for this clonotype. The chain recombines TRBV7-6 with TRBJ1-1; possibly TRBD1 for D (6 bases). Germline CDR1 SGHVS, CDR2 FNYEAQ. This CDR3 is 14 amino acids long. V dropped 6 bases and J dropped 8 bases, with 19 bases sitting between them. This CDR3 is CASSYGGHSPEAFF. The CDR3 nucleotides are TGTGCCAGCAGTTACGGGGGACACAGTCCCGAAGCTTTCTTT.

This sequence joins TRBV6-2 or TRBV6-3 and TRBJ2-3; TRBD1 matches at 9 bases. The length of the CDR3 is 14 residues. Losses at the gene ends were 8 bases for V and 5 bases for J; bases not matched to a gene: 8. CDR1 MNHEY and CDR2 SVGEGT come from the germline V gene. The CDR3 loop is CASEDRGRRDTQYF. DNA of the CDR3: TGTGCCAGCGAGGACAGGGGTCGGAGAGATACGCAGTATTTT.

The CDR3 nucleotides read TGTGCCAGCAGCCAGGGGACTACACGGTTGGATGAGCAGTTCTTC. This gives the protein CASSQGTTRLDEQFF. This rearrangement joins TRBV14 to TRBJ2-1; 7 nucleotides agree with TRBD2. This CDR3 comprises 15 residues. With V trimmed by 3 bases and J by 8 bases, 10 bases remained unmatched. CDR1 is SGHDN, CDR2 FVKESK, per germline.

The chain joins TRBV6-6 to TRBJ2-3, with D possibly being TRBD2 (5 bases). Germline V gives CDR1 MNHNY, CDR2 SVGAGI (reference sequence). The length of the CDR3 is 14 residues. V shed 7 bases and J shed 6 bases, with 17 bases lying between them. CDR3 residues: CASTHPGMADTQYF. CDR3 coding DNA: TGTGCCAGCACCCATCCGGGGATGGCGGATACGCAGTATTTT.

This clonotype was detected many times. The V call is TRBV5-1, the J call TRBJ2-7, with 8 bases matching TRBD1. CDR1 is SGHRS and CDR2 is YFSETQ in the germline V gene. This CDR3 contains 16 residues. The trim removed 2 bases at V and 0 bases at J, leaving 7 bases unmatched. CDR3 coding DNA: TGCGCCAGCAGCTTCCCGACAGGGGAGATCTCCTACGAGCAGTACTTC. Encoded protein: CASSFPTGEISYEQYF.

This clonotype has a single count. The chain uses TRBV29-1 and TRBJ1-1; the match to TRBD1 covers 9 bases. Germline V gives CDR1 SQVTM, CDR2 ANQGSEA. V lost 3 bases and J lost 1; bases outside the gene matches: 3. The CDR3 runs 14 residues. The CDR3 coding sequence is TGCAGCGTTGATCGGGGACAGGGGAACACTGAAGCTTTCTTT. The encoded protein is CSVDRGQGNTEAFF. Filled out from reference TRBV29-1 and TRBJ1-1, the complete variable domain reads SAVISQKPSRDICQRGTSLTIQCQVDSQVTMMFWYRQQPGQSLTLIATANQGSEATYESGFVIDKFPISRPNLTFSTLTVSNMSPEDSSIYLCSVDRGQGNTEAFFGQGTRLTVV.

The V gene is TRBV5-6, the J gene TRBJ2-2; 7 bases map to TRBD1. The ends lost 2 bases at V and 7 bases at J; junction bases unmatched: 8. Germline V gene lookup returns CDR1 SGHDT and CDR2 YYEEEE. This CDR3 comprises 15 residues. CDR3 residues: CASSLPRGGHGELFF. DNA of the CDR3: TGTGCCAGCAGCTTACCCCGAGGGGGCCACGGGGAGCTGTTTTTT. The full variable domain, its missing parts supplied by reference TRBV5-6 and TRBJ2-2, is DAGVTQSPTHLIKTRGQQVTLRCSPKSGHDTVSWYQQALGQGPQFIFQYYEEEERQRGNFPDRFSGHQFPNYSSELNVNALLLGDSALYLCASSLPRGGHGELFFGEGSRLTVL.

The V call is TRBV29-1, the J call TRBJ2-3; 10 positions match TRBD1. The CDR3 is 16 amino acids. Germline lookup yields CDR1 SQVTM and CDR2 ANQGSEA. The ends lost 6 bases at V and 9 bases at J; junction bases unmatched: 18. CDR3 protein: CSVEGVGTGVRGTQYF. CDR3 in DNA: TGCAGCGTGGAGGGCGTCGGGACAGGGGTGCGGGGAACGCAGTATTTT.

In this sample, this clonotype turned up a few times. This sequence joins TRBV7-6 and TRBJ2-2; the D gene is possibly TRBD1 (6 bases). Trimming stripped 1 base from V and 0 bases from J, with 9 bases between. Germline CDR1 reads SGHVS; CDR2 reads FNYEAQ. This CDR3 region has 16 residues. This CDR3 reads CASSLGTETNTGELFF. CDR3 sequence (DNA): TGTGCCAGCAGCTTAGGGACAGAGACGAACACCGGGGAGCTGTTTTTT.

This chain joins TRBV10-3 and TRBJ2-7; no firm D call. V lost 2 bases and J 1 base, leaving 6 bases between the germline ends. The CDR3 loop spans 13 amino acids. Germline CDR1 ENHRY, CDR2 SYGVKD. As DNA, the CDR3 is TGTGCCATCAGTGAGGAAGGGTCCTACGAGCAGTACTTC. This gives the protein CAISEEGSYEQYF.

This sequence joins TRBV2 and TRBJ1-1; 7 bases map to TRBD1. After removal of 4 bases from V and 4 bases from J, the junction contained 15 bases not matched to a gene. From germline, CDR1 is SNHLY and CDR2 FYNNEI. The CDR3 loop spans 17 amino acids. DNA for the CDR3: TGTGCCAGCAGTGGGTTCCTCTCCGACAGGGAGGGCACTGAAGCTTTCTTT. Translated, it gives CASSGFLSDREGTEAFF.

This clonotype has more than one count but fewer than ten. A much bigger clone sits one base away, suggesting this may be a read error. V usage is TRBV7-2 and J usage is TRBJ2-5, with D perhaps being TRBD1 or TRBD2 (6 bases each). CDR1 and CDR2 from the germline V gene are SGHTA and FQGNSA. The V gene lost 2 bases and the J gene lost 2 bases, with 12 bases spanning the gap. The CDR3 spans 15 residues. This CDR3 is CASSLYEGGQETQYF. The CDR3 DNA reads as TGTGCCAGCAGCTTATATGAGGGGGGACAAGAGACCCAGTACTTC.

V gene TRBV6-2 or TRBV6-3 combines with J gene TRBJ1-5; D uncertain. The CDR3 has 16 residues. The V gene lost 0 bases and the J gene lost 5 bases, with 14 bases spanning the gap. Germline CDR1 reads MNHEY; CDR2 reads SVGEGT. The CDR3: CASSYSHGPFYQPQHF. In nucleotides, the CDR3 is TGTGCCAGCAGTTACTCCCATGGGCCCTTTTATCAGCCCCAGCATTTT.

This clonotype occurred many times. CDR3 protein: CASSQGEGIERPQHF. The CDR3 bases are TGCGCCAGCAGTCAAGGGGAAGGGATTGAGCGGCCCCAGCATTTT. The chain uses TRBV23-1 and TRBJ1-5; D is unclear. TRBV23-1 is recorded as an ORF, its role being uncertain. The CDR3 sequence is 15 residues long. Trimming took 2 bases from V and 9 from J, leaving 17 bases between them.

This clonotype was counted only a few times. The chain uses TRBV28 and TRBJ1-1; D is unclear. The CDR3 extends over 15 amino acids. CDR1 and CDR2 (germline): MDHEN, SYDVKM. Trimming removed 3 bases from V and 5 bases from J, with 16 bases in between. The CDR3: CASSFRGRIRTEAFF. As DNA, the CDR3 is TGTGCCAGCAGTTTTCGAGGCAGGATAAGGACTGAAGCTTTCTTT.

This clonotype was seen more than once but under ten times. The genes are TRBV28 and TRBJ1-6; D not certain. Germline CDR1 and CDR2: MDHEN and SYDVKM. The CDR3 spans 16 residues. V lost 6 bases and J lost 8, with 20 bases in between. This chain's CDR3 is CASSRPRPGPHSPLHF. The CDR3 DNA sequence: TGTGCCAGCAGCCGTCCACGACCGGGTCCCCATTCACCCCTCCACTTT.

The chain carries TRBV4-1 and TRBJ1-5; D is undetermined. V lost 1 base, J lost 1 base, and 20 bases lay in between. This CDR3 region has 19 residues. From germline, CDR1 is MGHRA and CDR2 YSYEKL. The CDR3 sequence: CASSQVGSGEVLSNQPQHF. CDR3 in DNA: TGCGCCAGCAGCCAAGTGGGGTCCGGGGAAGTGTTAAGCAATCAGCCCCAGCATTTT.

The chain recombines TRBV7-9 with TRBJ1-1; D is possibly TRBD1 (6 bases). The germline gives CDR1 SEHNR, CDR2 FQNEAQ (reference sequence). The CDR3 totals 16 residues. V gave up 5 bases and J gave up 2 bases, with 18 bases separating them. The CDR3 DNA sequence: TGTGCCAGCAGCCCTATGTGGGACACATTTAACACTGAAGCTTTCTTT. It codes for CASSPMWDTFNTEAFF.

This clonotype was seen more than once but under ten times. The chain links TRBV12-3 or TRBV12-4 to TRBJ2-7; the D is unclear. The CDR3 is 11 amino acids. V dropped 7 bases and J dropped 3 bases, with 7 bases sitting between them. The CDR3 DNA sequence: TGTGCCAGCAAAAACGGCTACGAGCAGTACTTC. This sequence encodes CASKNGYEQYF.

The chain employs TRBV7-2 and TRBJ2-5, with 10 bases matching TRBD2. Germline trimming cut 5 bases from V and 2 bases from J; bases unmatched to any gene: 17. The CDR3 spans 19 residues. Germline V gene lookup returns CDR1 SGHTA and CDR2 FQGNSA. The CDR3 DNA sequence: TGTGCCAGCAGCCTCAAGGGGGGCGTCATACTAGCGGGGCAAGAGACCCAGTACTTC. Translating it yields CASSLKGGVILAGQETQYF.

Comments on this clonotype: One end of the junction fails to match germline, which may point to a read error. The genes are TRBV6-4 and TRBJ2-3; D ambiguous. The V gene's germline CDR1 is MRHNA and CDR2 SNTAGT. This CDR3 region has 13 residues. The CDR3 DNA sequence: TGTGCCGGCAGTGACTCAGGCACAGATACGCAGTATTTT. It is translated as CAGSDSGTDTQYF.

This clonotype has ten or more counts. The chain has TRBV7-2 and TRBJ2-7; the D is unclear. V dropped 3 bases and J dropped 3 bases, with 9 bases sitting between them. Germline V gives CDR1 SGHTA, CDR2 FQGNSA. This CDR3 spans 13 amino acids. Here the CDR3 reads CASSFGILYEQYF. The CDR3 DNA is TGTGCCAGCAGCTTCGGCATCCTCTACGAGCAGTACTTC.

This clonotype came up a few times. The J gene is TRBJ1-1, the V gene TRBV12-5, with 10 positions matching TRBD1. The CDR3 loop spans 17 amino acids. With V trimmed by 6 bases and J by 5 bases, 15 bases remained unmatched. Per the germline V gene, CDR1 is LGHNT and CDR2 is FRNRAP. DNA for the CDR3: TGTGCTAGTGGCCCACGGTCCCGACAGGGGGCAAGTACTGAAGCTTTCTTT. This sequence encodes CASGPRSRQGASTEAFF.